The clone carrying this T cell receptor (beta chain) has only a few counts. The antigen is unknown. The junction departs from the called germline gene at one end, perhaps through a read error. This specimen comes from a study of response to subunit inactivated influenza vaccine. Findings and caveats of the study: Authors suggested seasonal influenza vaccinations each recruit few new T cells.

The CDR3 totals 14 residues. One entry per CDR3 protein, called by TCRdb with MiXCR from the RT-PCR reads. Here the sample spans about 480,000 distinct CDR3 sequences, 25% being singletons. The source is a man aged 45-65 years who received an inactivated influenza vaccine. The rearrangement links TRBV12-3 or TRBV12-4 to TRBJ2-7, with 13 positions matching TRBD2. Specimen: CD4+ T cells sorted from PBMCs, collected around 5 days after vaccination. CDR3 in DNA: TGTGCCAGCAGTCCCCGAACCGGGACTAGCGGGATAGGTTTC. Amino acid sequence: CASSPRTGTSGIGF.